One TCR beta chain is described in this entry. Its antigen is undetermined. The length of the CDR3 is 15 residues. In germline, CDR1 is LNHNV, CDR2 YYDKDF (reference sequence). The ends lost 5 bases at V and 3 bases at J; junction bases unmatched: 4. PCR employed 60 Vbeta and 13 Jbeta primers. This table comes from immunoSEQ multiplex PCR, and its TCRdb copy is limited to in-frame clones, with some not included. The sample has roughly 200,000 clones, 79% seen once. The sample comes from a study of cytomegalovirus exposure and HLA in healthy donors. Findings of the study overall: The study recorded some 160 TCR beta chains that were cytomegalovirus-associated.

This chain joins TRBV15 and TRBJ2-3, with TRBD2 matching over 11 bases. Sequencing was carried out using PBMCs. The receptor was isolated from a woman aged 35 to 49 in good health and CMV-seronegative. CDR3 bases: TGTGCCACCAGCTTTAGACTAGCGGGAACAGATACGCAGTATTTT. It codes for CATSFRLAGTDTQYF.